The 22 T cell receptor beta chains listed next were all sequenced from one sample in a study of blood T cell repertoires in COVID-19. Profiled with immunoSEQ multiplex PCR; TCRdb holds only in-frame clones, not every one. This table holds 80,000 to 100,000 clones, around 79% found once. Sequencing was done on a sample of peripheral blood. The receptors here all came from a human donor in a cohort sampled during active COVID-19.

The chain employs TRBV9 and TRBJ2-7; 8 nucleotides match TRBD2. J was trimmed by 0 bases and V by 0 bases; bases with no gene match: 8. CDR3 length equals 17 residues. In germline, CDR1 is SGDLS, CDR2 YYNGEE. The CDR3 here is CASSVGSGGLSSYEQYF. In DNA, the CDR3 is TGTGCCAGCAGCGTAGGAAGCGGGGGCCTCTCCTCCTACGAGCAGTACTTC.

This sequence joins TRBV7-6 and TRBJ1-1, with TRBD1 as a possible D gene (6 bases). The CDR3 is 15 amino acids. CDR1 and CDR2 from the germline V gene are SGHVS and FNYEAQ. The ends were cut back, 4 bases at V and 3 bases at J, with 15 bases in the middle. The CDR3 loop is CASSSPGDGDTEAFF. For the CDR3, the DNA is TGTGCCAGCAGCTCGCCAGGGGACGGTGACACTGAAGCTTTCTTT.

This chain connects TRBV3-1 (or the pseudogene TRBV3-2) to TRBJ2-5, with D uncertain. Germline values: CDR1 LGHDT, CDR2 YNNKEL (reference sequence). Trimming took 4 bases from V and 4 from J, leaving 7 bases between them. This CDR3 is built from 12 residues. The CDR3 sequence: CASSPYLETQYF. CDR3 coding DNA: TGTGCCAGCAGCCCATACTTAGAGACCCAGTACTTC.

The rearrangement joins TRBV7-2 to TRBJ2-4, with D possibly being TRBD2 (5 bases). Trimming pared 5 bases from V and 5 bases from J, leaving 13 bases between. Germline loops: CDR1 SGHTA, CDR2 FQGNSA. This CDR3 has 14 amino acids. The CDR3 sequence is CASSPPGFQNIQYF. The CDR3 DNA sequence: TGTGCCAGCAGCCCACCGGGGTTCCAAAACATTCAGTACTTC.

The chain joins TRBV5-4 to TRBJ2-1; the match to TRBD2 covers 14 bases. The CDR3 has 16 amino acids. Germline lookup yields CDR1 SGHNT and CDR2 YYREEE (reference sequence). Trimming at V came to 5 bases and at J to 7 bases, leaving 8 bases not matched to a gene. The CDR3 here is CASRGLAGVARNEQFF. Written as DNA, the CDR3 is TGTGCCAGCAGGGGACTAGCGGGGGTTGCTAGGAATGAGCAGTTCTTC.

This chain links TRBV11-1 with TRBJ2-3; D unresolved. The germline V and J ends were trimmed by 4 bases and 2 bases, with 10 bases remaining between them. There are 14 residues in the CDR3. CDR1 and CDR2 from the germline V gene are SGHAT and FQDESV (reference sequence). As DNA, the CDR3 is TGTGCCAGCAGCTCTTATGGAGTCACAGATACGCAGTATTTT. Its protein product is CASSSYGVTDTQYF. Combining the CDR3 with reference TRBV11-1 and TRBJ2-3 gives the whole variable domain EAEVAQSPRYKITEKSQAVAFWCDPISGHATLYWYRQILGQGPELLVQFQDESVVDDSQLPKDRFSAERLKGVDSTLKIQPAELGDSAMYLCASSSYGVTDTQYFGPGTRLTVL.

The genes are TRBV16 and TRBJ1-4; D ambiguous. The CDR3 sequence is 18 residues long. The V end was cut by 3 bases, the J end by 4 bases, with 21 bases between. The germline gives CDR1 KGHSY, CDR2 FQNENV. The CDR3 loop is CASSQLTDGLGINEKLFF. The CDR3 DNA reads TGTGCCAGCAGCCAGCTGACGGATGGGCTCGGGATTAATGAAAAACTGTTTTTT.

This chain links TRBV9 with TRBJ2-1; a possible D gene is TRBD2 (6 bases). Germline CDR1 reads SGDLS; CDR2 reads YYNGEE. The V end was cut by 4 bases, the J end by 10 bases, with 9 bases between. The CDR3 sequence is 11 residues long. CDR3 sequence (DNA): TGTGCCAGCAGCCCCGCGGGGGAGCAGTTCTTC. This codes for CASSPAGEQFF.

The chain has TRBV19 and TRBJ2-7; D is possibly TRBD2 (5 bases). The CDR3 has 15 residues. Per the germline V gene, CDR1 is LNHDA and CDR2 is SQIVND (reference sequence). V lost 3 bases to trimming and J lost 5 bases, with 17 bases between them. CDR3 coding DNA: TGTGCCAGTAGTATCTCGGATCGGGGTGGCGACGAGCAGTACTTC. Its protein product is CASSISDRGGDEQYF.

This chain joins TRBV21-1 and TRBJ2-2; the table names TRBD2, a call not compared with the DNA. TRBV21-1 is tagged as a pseudogene. The CDR3 sequence is 15 residues long. The CDR3 coding sequence is TGTGCCAGCAAGAAAGGCGGGATAATTACCGGGGAGCTGTTTTTT. Protein sequence: CASKKGGIITGELFF.

This clone was counted only a few times. This chain connects TRBV4-1 to TRBJ2-6, with unresolved D. CDR1 and CDR2 (germline): MGHRA, YSYEKL. The CDR3 runs to 14 residues. Trimming cost V 6 bases and J 0 bases, with 6 bases left between them. The DNA for the CDR3 is TGCGCCAGCAGGCAGGACTCTGGGGCCAACGTCCTGACTTTC. Protein product: CASRQDSGANVLTF.

V usage is TRBV27 and J usage is TRBJ2-3, with 8 bases fitting TRBD1. CDR1 and CDR2 (germline): MNHEY, SMNVEV (reference sequence). The CDR3 contains 15 residues. V lost 4 bases and J lost 2; bases outside the gene matches: 5. The CDR3 reads CASSSMTGVTDTQYF. The CDR3 DNA reads as TGTGCCAGCAGTTCAATGACAGGGGTCACAGATACGCAGTATTTT.

V and J are TRBV5-6 and TRBJ2-4; perhaps TRBD2 as D (5 bases). The CDR3 contains 10 residues. The germline V and J ends were trimmed by 0 bases and 15 bases, with 7 bases remaining between them. The germline V gene has CDR1 SGHDT and CDR2 YYEEEE. The CDR3 bases are TGTGCCAGCAGCTTGGTTGCGGGGTACTTC. Translation gives CASSLVAGYF.

On this clone itself: This sample also contains other DNA sequences that code for the same CDR3. The rearrangement joins TRBV7-2 to TRBJ1-5; perhaps TRBD1 as D (5 bases). The CDR3 totals 13 residues. CDR1 and CDR2 (germline): SGHTA, FQGNSA. The V end was cut by 2 bases, the J end by 4 bases, with 6 bases between. The CDR3 reads CASSLQGNQPQHF. The CDR3 region has the DNA TGTGCCAGCAGCTTACAGGGTAATCAGCCCCAGCATTTT.

DNA for the CDR3: TGTGCCAGTAGTGGACCGGGAGGCTATTCAAATGAGCAGTTCTTC. Encoded protein: CASSGPGGYSNEQFF. The V and J genes are TRBV19 and TRBJ2-1, with 7 bases identical to TRBD2. V shed 5 bases and J 7 bases; nucleotides not matched to a gene: 11. Per the germline V gene, CDR1 is LNHDA and CDR2 is SQIVND (reference sequence). The CDR3 runs 15 residues.

The rearrangement links TRBV5-5 to TRBJ1-2; 10 nucleotides align to TRBD1. The V gene's germline CDR1 is SGHKS and CDR2 YYEKEE (reference sequence). This CDR3 is built from 17 residues. The junction had 14 bases not matched to a gene; V was cut back by 1 base and J by 8 bases. The CDR3 here is CASSLFPRTGGDRGYTF. The DNA for the CDR3 is TGTGCCAGCAGCTTGTTCCCACGGACAGGGGGAGATCGGGGCTACACCTTC.

The V gene is TRBV5-8, the J gene TRBJ2-2; 9 nucleotides line up with TRBD2. CDR1 is SGHTS, CDR2 YDEGEE, per germline. The CDR3 extends over 15 amino acids. J gave up 6 bases and V 4 bases, and 7 bases lay outside the gene matches. The CDR3 region is CASSLLRGGPGELFF. DNA of the CDR3: TGTGCCAGCAGCCTGTTGCGGGGGGGGCCCGGGGAGCTGTTTTTT. Full variable domain (remainder filled in from reference TRBV5-8 and TRBJ2-2): EAGVTQSPTHLIKTRGQQATLRCSPISGHTSVYWYQQALGLGLQFLLWYDEGEERNRGNFPPRFSGRQFPNYSSELNVNALELEDSALYLCASSLLRGGPGELFFGEGSRLTVL.

A remark on this clone: Its ends do not fully match the called genes, so a read error is possible. The V call is TRBV9, the J call TRBJ2-1; 9 bases fit TRBD2. The CDR3 is 13 amino acids. The germline V gene encodes CDR1 SGDLS and CDR2 YYNGEE. In DNA, the CDR3 is TGTGCCAGCAGGGTAGCGGGAGATGGTGAGCAGTTCTTC. It is translated as CASRVAGDGEQFF.

The V call is TRBV7-2, the J call TRBJ2-7; unclear D gene. CDR3 length equals 12 residues. Trimming took off 4 bases at V and 0 bases at J, with 4 bases between the two ends. CDR1 SGHTA and CDR2 FQGNSA come from the germline V gene. This CDR3 is CASSSFSYEQYF. The CDR3 DNA follows: TGTGCCAGCAGCTCGTTCTCCTACGAGCAGTACTTC. Supplemented by reference TRBV7-2 and TRBJ2-7, the full variable domain reads GAGVSQSPSNKVTEKGKDVELRCDPISGHTALYWYRQSLGQGLEFLIYFQGNSAPDKSGLPSDRFSAERTGGSVSTLTIQRTQQEDSAVYLCASSSFSYEQYFGPGTRLTVT.

J is TRBJ1-1 and V is TRBV7-8; D remains unclear. This CDR3 comprises 12 residues. V was pared by 3 bases and J by 7 bases, with 9 bases between. Germline loops: CDR1 SGHVS, CDR2 FQNEAQ. CDR3 DNA sequence: TGTGCCAGCAGCTTCGAACACAATGAAGCTTTCTTT. Translating gives CASSFEHNEAFF.

The rearrangement links TRBV18 to TRBJ2-3, with TRBD2 identical over 10 bases. Per germline, CDR1 KGHSH and CDR2 LQKENI. J gave up 6 bases and V 3 bases, and 12 bases lay outside the gene matches. This CDR3 contains 17 residues. The CDR3 is CASSPFRHSGGFDTQYF. The CDR3 coding sequence is TGTGCCAGCTCACCTTTCCGACATAGCGGGGGGTTCGATACGCAGTATTTT.

There are a few counts of this clone. The genes are TRBV6-6 and TRBJ2-7, with TRBD1 identical over 7 bases. CDR1 is MNHNY and CDR2 is SVGAGI in the germline V gene (reference sequence). With 3 bases clipped from V and 4 bases from J, the junction kept 6 bases outside the gene matches. The CDR3 extends over 14 amino acids. This chain's CDR3 is CASSYEGGLYEQYF. CDR3 coding DNA: TGTGCCAGCAGTTATGAAGGGGGCTTGTACGAGCAGTACTTC.